This TCR beta chain was recorded in a study of blood T cell repertoires in COVID-19. Looking at the study overall: Sites across the United States, Italy and Spain contributed samples from acute and convalescent COVID-19. The analysed material was cDNA or gDNA that came from T cells, B-cell-depleted T cells, or PBMCs.

The table came from immunoSEQ multiplex PCR; TCRdb's copy has only in-frame clones and leaves some out. The sample carries 150,000 to 200,000 clones, roughly 84% recorded once. The V segment lost 4 bases and the J segment 6 bases; nucleotides outside the gene matches: 9. Germline V gives CDR1 LNHDA, CDR2 SQIVND (reference sequence). The CDR3 covers 15 residues. V and J are TRBV19 and TRBJ1-2; 9 bases fit TRBD1. Sequenced sample: peripheral blood. The TCR sequence derives from a man between 65 and 80 years old with active or convalescent COVID-19. The CDR3 loop is CASSTTGTGQNGYTF. CDR3 coding DNA: TGTGCCAGTAGTACAACCGGGACAGGGCAAAATGGCTACACCTTC.